This T cell receptor beta chain was retrieved from a study of vaccination and CD4 T cells after COVID-19. The wider study: In the convalescent cohort, there were six males and four females, two of them Hispanic. A vaccine, either BNT162b2 or mRNA-1273, was given to participants in two doses.

Sequencing of the DNA from cultured CD4+ T cells was carried out with the Oncomine TCR Beta short-read assay. CD4+ T cells were cultured, and genomic DNA was extracted from them. TCRdb analysed the PCR reads with MiXCR anew, one entry per CDR3 protein. The sample lists 7,500 to 10,000 distinct CDR3 sequences; approximately 30% were seen once. Treatment indicated: 10-day PBMC culture with coronavirus spike peptide pools or control peptides (ViraFEST assay). Gathering of the CD4+ T cells, from the unexposed donor, took place before the COVID-19 pandemic (2011-2018). Via ViraFEST, peptide pools expanded antigen-specific T cells before TCR sequencing. Probing of unexposed-donor CD4+ T cells with SARS-CoV-2 S/N and four cold-coronavirus spikes was done, cells permitting. In germline, CDR1 is KGHDR, CDR2 SFDVKD. This CDR3 has 12 residues. V dropped 5 bases and J dropped 2 bases, with 4 bases sitting between them.

In its sample, this clonotype was seen a few times. Its antigen remains unidentified. The clonotype comes from a human donor in good health. Material for sequencing was CD4+ T cells from blood, cultured in vitro. The chain joins TRBV24-1 to TRBJ2-3; no clear D gene. The CDR3 nucleotides read TGTGCCACCAGTGGAGACACAGATACGCAGTATTTT. It is translated as CATSGDTDTQYF.